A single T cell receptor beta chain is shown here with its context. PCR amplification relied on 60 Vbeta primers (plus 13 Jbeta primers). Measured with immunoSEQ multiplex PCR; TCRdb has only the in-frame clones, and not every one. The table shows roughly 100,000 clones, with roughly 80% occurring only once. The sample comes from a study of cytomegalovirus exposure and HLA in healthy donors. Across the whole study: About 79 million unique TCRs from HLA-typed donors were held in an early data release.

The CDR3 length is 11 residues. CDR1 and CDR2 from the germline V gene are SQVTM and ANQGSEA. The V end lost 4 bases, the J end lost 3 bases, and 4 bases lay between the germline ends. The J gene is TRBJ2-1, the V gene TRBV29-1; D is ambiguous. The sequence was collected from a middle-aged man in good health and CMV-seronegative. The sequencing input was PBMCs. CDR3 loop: CSVAYYNEQFF. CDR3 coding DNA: TGCAGCGTTGCTTACTACAATGAGCAGTTCTTC.